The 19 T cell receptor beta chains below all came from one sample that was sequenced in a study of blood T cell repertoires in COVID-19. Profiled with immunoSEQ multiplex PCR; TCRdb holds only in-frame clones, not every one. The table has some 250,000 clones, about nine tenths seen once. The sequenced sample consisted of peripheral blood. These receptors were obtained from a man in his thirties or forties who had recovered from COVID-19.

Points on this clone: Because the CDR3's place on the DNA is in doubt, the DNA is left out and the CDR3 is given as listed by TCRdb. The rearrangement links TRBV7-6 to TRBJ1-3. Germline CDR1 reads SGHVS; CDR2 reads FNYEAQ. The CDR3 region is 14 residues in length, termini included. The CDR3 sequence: CASSFGAGGDTIYF.

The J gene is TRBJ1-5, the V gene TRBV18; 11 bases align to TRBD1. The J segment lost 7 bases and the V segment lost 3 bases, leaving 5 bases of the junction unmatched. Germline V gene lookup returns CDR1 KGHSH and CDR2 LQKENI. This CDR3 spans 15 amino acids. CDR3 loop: CASSPPGQGGQPQHF. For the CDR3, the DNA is TGTGCCAGCTCACCGCCGGGACAGGGGGGACAGCCCCAGCATTTT. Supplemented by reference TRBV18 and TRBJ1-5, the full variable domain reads NAGVMQNPRHLVRRRGQEARLRCSPMKGHSHVYWYRQLPEEGLKFMVYLQKENIIDESGMPKERFSAEFPKEGPSILRIQQVVRGDSAAYFCASSPPGQGGQPQHFGDGTRLSIL.

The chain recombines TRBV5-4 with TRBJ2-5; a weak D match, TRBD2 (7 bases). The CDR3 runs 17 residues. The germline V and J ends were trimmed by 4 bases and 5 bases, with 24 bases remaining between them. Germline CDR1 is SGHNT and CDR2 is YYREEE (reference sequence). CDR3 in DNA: TGTGCCAGCAGCCCTACCCGCGGGGGTACAGGGTTTGAGACCCAGTACTTC. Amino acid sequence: CASSPTRGGTGFETQYF.

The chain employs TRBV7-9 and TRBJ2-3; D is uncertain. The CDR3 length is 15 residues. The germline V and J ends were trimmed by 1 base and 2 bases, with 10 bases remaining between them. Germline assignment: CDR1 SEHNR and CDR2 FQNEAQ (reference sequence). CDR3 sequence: CASSLDHTHTDTQYF. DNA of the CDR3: TGTGCCAGCAGCTTAGATCACACCCACACAGATACGCAGTATTTT.

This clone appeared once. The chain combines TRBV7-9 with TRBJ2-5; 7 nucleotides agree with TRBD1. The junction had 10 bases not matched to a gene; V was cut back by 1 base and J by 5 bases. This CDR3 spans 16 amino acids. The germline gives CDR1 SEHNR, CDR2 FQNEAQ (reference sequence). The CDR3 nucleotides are TGTGCCAGCAGCTTAGGAGGGGGCGCGTTTGGGGAGACCCAGTACTTC. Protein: CASSLGGGAFGETQYF.

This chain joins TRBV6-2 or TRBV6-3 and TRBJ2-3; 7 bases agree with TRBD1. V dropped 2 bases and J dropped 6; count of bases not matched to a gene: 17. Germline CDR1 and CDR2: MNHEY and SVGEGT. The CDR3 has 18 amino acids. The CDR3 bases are TGTGCCAGCAGTTACACGCCAAGGGGGCAGACTATCACCGATACGCAGTATTTT. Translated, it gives CASSYTPRGQTITDTQYF.

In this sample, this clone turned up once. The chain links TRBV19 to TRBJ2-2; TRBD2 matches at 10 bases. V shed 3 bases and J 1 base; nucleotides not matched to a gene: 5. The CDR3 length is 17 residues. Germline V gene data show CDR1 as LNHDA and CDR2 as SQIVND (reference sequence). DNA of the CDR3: TGTGCCAGTAGTATCGGTGGACTAGCGGAGAACACCGGGGAGCTGTTTTTT. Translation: CASSIGGLAENTGELFF.

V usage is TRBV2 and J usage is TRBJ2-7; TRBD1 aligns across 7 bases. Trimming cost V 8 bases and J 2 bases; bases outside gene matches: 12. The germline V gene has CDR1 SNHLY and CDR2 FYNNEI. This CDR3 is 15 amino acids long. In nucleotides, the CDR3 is TGTGCCAGCCTCAGCGTTAGGACAGGAACCTACGAGCAGTACTTC. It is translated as CASLSVRTGTYEQYF.

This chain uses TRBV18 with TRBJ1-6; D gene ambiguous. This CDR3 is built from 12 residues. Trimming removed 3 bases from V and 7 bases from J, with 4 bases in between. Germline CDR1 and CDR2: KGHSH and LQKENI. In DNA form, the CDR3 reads TGTGCCAGCTCACCCGGGAATTCACCCCTCCACTTT. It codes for CASSPGNSPLHF.

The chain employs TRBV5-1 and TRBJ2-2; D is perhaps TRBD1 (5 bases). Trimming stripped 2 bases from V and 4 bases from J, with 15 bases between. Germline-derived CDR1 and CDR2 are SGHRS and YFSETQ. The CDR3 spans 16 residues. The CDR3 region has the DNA TGCGCCAGCAGCTTCTCGGCCCAGGGTGGCACCGGGGAGCTGTTTTTT. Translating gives CASSFSAQGGTGELFF.

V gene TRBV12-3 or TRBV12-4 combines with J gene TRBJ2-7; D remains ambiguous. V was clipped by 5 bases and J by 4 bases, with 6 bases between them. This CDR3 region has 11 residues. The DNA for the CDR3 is TGTGCCAGCAGTGAAGCTTACGAGCAGTACTTC. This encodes CASSEAYEQYF.

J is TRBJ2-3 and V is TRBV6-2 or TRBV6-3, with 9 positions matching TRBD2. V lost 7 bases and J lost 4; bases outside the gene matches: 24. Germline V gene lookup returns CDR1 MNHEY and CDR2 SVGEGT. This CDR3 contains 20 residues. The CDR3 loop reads CASIPGRLAALIEHSDTQYF. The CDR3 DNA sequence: TGTGCCAGCATCCCTGGTAGACTAGCGGCTCTAATAGAGCACTCAGATACGCAGTATTTT.

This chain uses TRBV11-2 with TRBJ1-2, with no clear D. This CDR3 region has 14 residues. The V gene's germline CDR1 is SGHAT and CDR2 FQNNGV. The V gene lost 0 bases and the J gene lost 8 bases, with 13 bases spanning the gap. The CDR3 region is CASSLEFTRWGYTF. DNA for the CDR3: TGTGCCAGCAGCTTAGAATTCACGAGGTGGGGCTACACCTTC. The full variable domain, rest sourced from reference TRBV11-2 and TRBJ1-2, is EAGVAQSPRYKIIEKRQSVAFWCNPISGHATLYWYQQILGQGPKLLIQFQNNGVVDDSQLPKDRFSAERLKGVDSTLKIQPAKLEDSAVYLCASSLEFTRWGYTFGSGTRLTVV.

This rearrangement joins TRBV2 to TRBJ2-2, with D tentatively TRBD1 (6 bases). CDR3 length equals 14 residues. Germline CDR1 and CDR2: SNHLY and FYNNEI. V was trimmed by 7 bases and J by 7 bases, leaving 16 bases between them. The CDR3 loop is CASTRGTTGGELFF. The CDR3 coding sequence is TGTGCCAGCACAAGGGGGACGACAGGCGGGGAGCTGTTTTTT.

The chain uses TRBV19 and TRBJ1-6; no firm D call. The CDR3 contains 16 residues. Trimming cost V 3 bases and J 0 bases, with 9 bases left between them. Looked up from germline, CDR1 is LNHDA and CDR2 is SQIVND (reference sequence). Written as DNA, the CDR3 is TGTGCCAGTAGTATTTTTGCCAGCTCCTATAATTCACCCCTCCACTTT. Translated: CASSIFASSYNSPLHF.

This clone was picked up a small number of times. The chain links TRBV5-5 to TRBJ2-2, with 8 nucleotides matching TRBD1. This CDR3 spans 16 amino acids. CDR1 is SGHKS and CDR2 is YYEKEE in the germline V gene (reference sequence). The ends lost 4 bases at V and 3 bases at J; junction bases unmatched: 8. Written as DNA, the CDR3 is TGTGCCAGCAGCCGTAAGACAGGGGTTGACACCGGGGAGCTGTTTTTT. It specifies CASSRKTGVDTGELFF.

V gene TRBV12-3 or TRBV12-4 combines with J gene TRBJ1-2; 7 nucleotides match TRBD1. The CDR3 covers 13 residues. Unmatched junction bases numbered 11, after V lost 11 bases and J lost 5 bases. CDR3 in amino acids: CAVRSGTAYGYTF. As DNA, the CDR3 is TGTGCCGTTCGTTCCGGGACAGCATATGGCTACACCTTC.

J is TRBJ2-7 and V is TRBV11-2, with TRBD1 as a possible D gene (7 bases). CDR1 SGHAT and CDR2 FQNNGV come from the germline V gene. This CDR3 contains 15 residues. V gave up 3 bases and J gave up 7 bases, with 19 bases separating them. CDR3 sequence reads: CASSFTDREDLEQYF. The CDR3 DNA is TGTGCCAGCAGCTTTACCGACAGGGAGGATTTGGAGCAGTACTTC. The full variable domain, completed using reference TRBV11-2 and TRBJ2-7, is EAGVAQSPRYKIIEKRQSVAFWCNPISGHATLYWYQQILGQGPKLLIQFQNNGVVDDSQLPKDRFSAERLKGVDSTLKIQPAKLEDSAVYLCASSFTDREDLEQYFGPGTRLTVT.

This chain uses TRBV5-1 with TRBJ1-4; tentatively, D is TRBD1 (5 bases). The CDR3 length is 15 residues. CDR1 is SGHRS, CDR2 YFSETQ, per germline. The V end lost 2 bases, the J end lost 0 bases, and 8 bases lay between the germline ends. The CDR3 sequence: CASSLGVATNEKLFF. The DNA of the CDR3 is TGCGCCAGCAGCTTAGGGGTTGCAACTAATGAAAAACTGTTTTTT.